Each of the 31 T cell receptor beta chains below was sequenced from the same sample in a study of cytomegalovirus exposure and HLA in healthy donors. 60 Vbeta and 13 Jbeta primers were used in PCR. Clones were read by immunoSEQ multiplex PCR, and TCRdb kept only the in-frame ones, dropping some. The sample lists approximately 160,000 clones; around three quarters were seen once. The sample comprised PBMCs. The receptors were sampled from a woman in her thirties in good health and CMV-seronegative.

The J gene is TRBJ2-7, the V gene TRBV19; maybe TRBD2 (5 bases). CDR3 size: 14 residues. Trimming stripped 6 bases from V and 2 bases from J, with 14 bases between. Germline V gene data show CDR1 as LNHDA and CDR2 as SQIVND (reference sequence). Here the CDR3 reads CASSLTPGTYEQYF. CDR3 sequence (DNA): TGTGCCAGTAGCTTGACCCCGGGAACCTACGAGCAGTACTTC.

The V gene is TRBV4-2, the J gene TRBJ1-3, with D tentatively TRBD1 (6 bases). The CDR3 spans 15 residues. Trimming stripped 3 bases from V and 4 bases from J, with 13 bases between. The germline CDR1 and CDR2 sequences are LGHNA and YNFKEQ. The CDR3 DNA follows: TGTGCCAGCAGCCAGGATAGGACAGAAGGAAACACCATATATTTT. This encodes CASSQDRTEGNTIYF.

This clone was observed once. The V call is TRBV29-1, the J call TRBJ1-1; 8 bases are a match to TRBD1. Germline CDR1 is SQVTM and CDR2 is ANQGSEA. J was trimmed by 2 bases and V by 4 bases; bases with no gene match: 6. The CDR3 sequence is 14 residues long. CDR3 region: CSVGQGNNNTEAFF. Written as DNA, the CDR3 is TGCAGCGTTGGACAGGGGAACAACAACACTGAAGCTTTCTTT.

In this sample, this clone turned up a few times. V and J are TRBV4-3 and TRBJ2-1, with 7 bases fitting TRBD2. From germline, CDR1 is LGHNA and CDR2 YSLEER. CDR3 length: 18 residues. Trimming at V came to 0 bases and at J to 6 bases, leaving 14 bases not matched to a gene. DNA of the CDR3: TGCGCCAGCAGCCAAGATCCGAAGCGCGGGAGTTTCCGCAATGAGCAGTTCTTC. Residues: CASSQDPKRGSFRNEQFF.

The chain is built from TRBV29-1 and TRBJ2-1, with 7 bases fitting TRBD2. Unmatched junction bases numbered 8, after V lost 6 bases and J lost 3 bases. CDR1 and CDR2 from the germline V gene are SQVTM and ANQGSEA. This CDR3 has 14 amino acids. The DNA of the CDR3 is TGCAGCGTCTCCGGACTAGTGAACTACAATGAGCAGTTCTTC. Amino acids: CSVSGLVNYNEQFF.

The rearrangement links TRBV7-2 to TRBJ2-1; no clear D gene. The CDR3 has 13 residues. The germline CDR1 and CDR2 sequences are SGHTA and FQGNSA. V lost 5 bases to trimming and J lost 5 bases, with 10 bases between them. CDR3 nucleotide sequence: TGTGCCAGCAGCCCCGAGGTAAACAATGAGCAGTTCTTC. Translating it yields CASSPEVNNEQFF.

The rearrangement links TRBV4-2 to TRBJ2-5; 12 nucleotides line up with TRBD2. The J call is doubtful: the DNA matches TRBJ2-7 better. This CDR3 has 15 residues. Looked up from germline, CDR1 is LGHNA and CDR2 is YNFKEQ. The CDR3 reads CASSQGTSGDYEQYF. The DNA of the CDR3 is TGTGCCAGCAGCCAAGGGACTAGCGGGGACTACGAGCAGTACTTC.

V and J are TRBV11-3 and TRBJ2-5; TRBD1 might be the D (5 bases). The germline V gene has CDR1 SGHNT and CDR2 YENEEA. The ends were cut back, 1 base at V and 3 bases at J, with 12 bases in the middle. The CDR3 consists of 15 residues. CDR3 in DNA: TGTGCCAGCAGCTTAGGGACACAGGTGGAAGAGACCCAGTACTTC. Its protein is CASSLGTQVEETQYF.

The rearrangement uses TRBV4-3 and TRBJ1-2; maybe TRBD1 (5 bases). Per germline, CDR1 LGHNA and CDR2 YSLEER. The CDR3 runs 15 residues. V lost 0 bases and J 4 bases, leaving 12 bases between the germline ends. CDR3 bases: TGCGCCAGCAGCCAAGATCTCCGGGGGATCTATGGCTACACCTTC. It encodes CASSQDLRGIYGYTF.

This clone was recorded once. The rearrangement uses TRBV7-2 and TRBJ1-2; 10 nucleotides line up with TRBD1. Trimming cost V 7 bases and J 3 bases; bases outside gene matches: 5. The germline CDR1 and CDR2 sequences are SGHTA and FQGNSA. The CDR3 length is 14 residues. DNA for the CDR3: TGTGCCAGCAAACCCGGGACAGGGGACTATGGCTACACCTTC. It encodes CASKPGTGDYGYTF.

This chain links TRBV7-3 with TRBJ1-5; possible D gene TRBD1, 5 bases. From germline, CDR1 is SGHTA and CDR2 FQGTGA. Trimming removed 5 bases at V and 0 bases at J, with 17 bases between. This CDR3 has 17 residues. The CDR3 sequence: CASSQTGTRDSNQPQHF. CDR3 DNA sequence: TGTGCCAGCAGCCAAACCGGGACTCGAGATAGCAATCAGCCCCAGCATTTT.

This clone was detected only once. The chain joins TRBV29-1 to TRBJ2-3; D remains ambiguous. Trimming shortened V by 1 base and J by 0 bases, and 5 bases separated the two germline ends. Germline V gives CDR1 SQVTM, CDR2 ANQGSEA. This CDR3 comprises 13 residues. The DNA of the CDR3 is TGCAGCGTTGAAGTCAGGAGCACAGATACGCAGTATTTT. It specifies CSVEVRSTDTQYF.

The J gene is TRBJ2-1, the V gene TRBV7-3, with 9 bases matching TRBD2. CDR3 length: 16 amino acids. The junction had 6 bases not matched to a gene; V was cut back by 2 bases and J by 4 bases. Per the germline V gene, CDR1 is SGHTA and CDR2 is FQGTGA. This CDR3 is CASSLVSSGTYNEQFF. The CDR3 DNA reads TGTGCCAGCAGCTTAGTTTCTAGCGGGACTTACAATGAGCAGTTCTTC.

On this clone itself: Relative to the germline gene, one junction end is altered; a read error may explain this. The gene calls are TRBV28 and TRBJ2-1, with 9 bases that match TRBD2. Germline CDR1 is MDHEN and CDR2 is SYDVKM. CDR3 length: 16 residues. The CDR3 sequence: CAGSPLGREGYNEQFF. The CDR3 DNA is TGTGCCGGCAGTCCCCTGGGGCGGGAGGGATACAATGAGCAGTTCTTC. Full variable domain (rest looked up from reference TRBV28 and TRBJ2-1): DVKVTQSSRYLVKRTGEKVFLECVQDMDHENMFWYRQDPGLGLRLIYFSYDVKMKEKGDIPEGYSVSREKKERFSLILESASTNQTSMYLCAGSPLGREGYNEQFFGPGTRLTVL.

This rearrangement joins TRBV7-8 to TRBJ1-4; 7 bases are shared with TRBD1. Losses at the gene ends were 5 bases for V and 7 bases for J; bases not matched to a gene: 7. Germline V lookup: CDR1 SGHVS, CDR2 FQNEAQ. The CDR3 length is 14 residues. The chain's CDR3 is CASSRRGSFEKLFF. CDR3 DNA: TGTGCCAGCAGCCGCAGGGGGTCTTTTGAAAAACTGTTTTTT.

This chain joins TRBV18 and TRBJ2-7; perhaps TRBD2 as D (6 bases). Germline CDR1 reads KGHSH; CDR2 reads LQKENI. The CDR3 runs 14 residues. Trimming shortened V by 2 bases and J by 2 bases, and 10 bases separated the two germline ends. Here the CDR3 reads CASSPAGGAYEQYF. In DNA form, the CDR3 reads TGTGCCAGCTCACCAGCCGGGGGTGCCTACGAGCAGTACTTC.

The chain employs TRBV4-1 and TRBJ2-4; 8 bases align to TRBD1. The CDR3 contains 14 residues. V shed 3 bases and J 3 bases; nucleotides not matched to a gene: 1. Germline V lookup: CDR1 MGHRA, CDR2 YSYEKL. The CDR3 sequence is CASSHGQGKNIQYF. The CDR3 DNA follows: TGCGCCAGCAGCCATGGACAGGGCAAAAACATTCAGTACTTC.

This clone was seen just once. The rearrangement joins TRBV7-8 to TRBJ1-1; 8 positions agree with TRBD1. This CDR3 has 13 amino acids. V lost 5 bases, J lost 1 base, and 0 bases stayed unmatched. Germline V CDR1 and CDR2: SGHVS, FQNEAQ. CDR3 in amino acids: CASSGQGNTEAFF. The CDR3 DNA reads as TGTGCCAGCAGCGGACAGGGGAACACTGAAGCTTTCTTT.

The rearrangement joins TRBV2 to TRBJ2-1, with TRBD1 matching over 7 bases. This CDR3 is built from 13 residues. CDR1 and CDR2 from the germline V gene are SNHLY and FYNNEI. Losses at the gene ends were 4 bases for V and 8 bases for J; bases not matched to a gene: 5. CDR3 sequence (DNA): TGTGCCAGCAGTGTTCGACAGGGATATGAGCAGTTCTTC. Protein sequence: CASSVRQGYEQFF.

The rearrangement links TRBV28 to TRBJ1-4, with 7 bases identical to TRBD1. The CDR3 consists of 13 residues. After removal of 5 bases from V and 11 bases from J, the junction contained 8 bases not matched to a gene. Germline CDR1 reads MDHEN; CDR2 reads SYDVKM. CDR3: CASSPGDSVKLFF. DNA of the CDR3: TGTGCCAGCAGTCCGGGGGACAGTGTCAAACTGTTTTTT.

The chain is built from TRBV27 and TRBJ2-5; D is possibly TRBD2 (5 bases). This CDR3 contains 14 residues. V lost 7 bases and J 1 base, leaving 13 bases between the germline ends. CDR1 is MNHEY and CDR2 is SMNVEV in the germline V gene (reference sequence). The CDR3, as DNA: TGTGCCAGCAAAGACGGCGGAGGCCAAGAGACCCAGTACTTC. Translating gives CASKDGGGQETQYF.

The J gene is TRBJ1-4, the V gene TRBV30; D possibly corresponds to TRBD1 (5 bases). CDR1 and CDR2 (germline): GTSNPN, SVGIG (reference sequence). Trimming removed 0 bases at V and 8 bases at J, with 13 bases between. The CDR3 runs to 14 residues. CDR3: CAWSVQVQGEKLFF. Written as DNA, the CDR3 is TGTGCCTGGAGTGTACAGGTTCAGGGAGAAAAACTGTTTTTT.

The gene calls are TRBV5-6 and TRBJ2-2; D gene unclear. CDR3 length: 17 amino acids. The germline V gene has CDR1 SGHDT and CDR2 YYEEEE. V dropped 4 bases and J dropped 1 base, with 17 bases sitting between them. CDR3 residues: CASSEAGSPLNTGELFF. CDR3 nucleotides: TGTGCCAGCAGCGAAGCAGGTAGTCCACTGAACACCGGGGAGCTGTTTTTT.

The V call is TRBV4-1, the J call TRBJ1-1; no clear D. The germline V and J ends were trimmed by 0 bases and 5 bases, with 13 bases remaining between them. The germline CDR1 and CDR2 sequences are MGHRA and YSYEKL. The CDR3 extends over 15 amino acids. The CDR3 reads CASSQDRARGTEAFF. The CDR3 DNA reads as TGCGCCAGCAGCCAAGATCGGGCCCGGGGTACTGAAGCTTTCTTT.

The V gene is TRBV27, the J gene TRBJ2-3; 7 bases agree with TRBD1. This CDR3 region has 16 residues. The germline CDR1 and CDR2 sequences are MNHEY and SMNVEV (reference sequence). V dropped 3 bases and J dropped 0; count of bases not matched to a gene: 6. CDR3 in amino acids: CASSFTGVSSTDTQYF. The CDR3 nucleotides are TGTGCCAGCAGTTTTACAGGGGTATCCAGCACAGATACGCAGTATTTT.

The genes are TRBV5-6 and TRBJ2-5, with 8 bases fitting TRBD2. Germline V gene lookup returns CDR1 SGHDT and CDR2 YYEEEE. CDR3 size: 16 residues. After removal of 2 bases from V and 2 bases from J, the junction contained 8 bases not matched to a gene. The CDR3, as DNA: TGTGCCAGCAGCTTTAGCGGGGACGTACGGCAAGAGACCCAGTACTTC. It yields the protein CASSFSGDVRQETQYF.

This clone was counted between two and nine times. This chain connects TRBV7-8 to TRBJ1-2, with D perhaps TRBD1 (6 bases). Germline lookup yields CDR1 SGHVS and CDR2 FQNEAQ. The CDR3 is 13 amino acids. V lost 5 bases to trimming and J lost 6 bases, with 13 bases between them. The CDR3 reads CASSRNRENGYTF. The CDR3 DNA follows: TGTGCCAGCAGCCGCAACAGGGAAAATGGCTACACCTTC.

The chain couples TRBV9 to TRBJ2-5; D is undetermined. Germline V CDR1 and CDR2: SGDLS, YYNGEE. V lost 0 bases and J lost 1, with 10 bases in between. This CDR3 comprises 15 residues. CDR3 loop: CASSVEAQAQETQYF. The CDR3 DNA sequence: TGTGCCAGCAGCGTAGAAGCCCAGGCCCAAGAGACCCAGTACTTC.

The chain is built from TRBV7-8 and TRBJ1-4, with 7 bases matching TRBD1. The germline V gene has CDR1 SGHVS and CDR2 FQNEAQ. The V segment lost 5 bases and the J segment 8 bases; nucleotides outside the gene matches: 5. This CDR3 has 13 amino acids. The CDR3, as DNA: TGTGCCAGCAGCCCTTACAGGGGAGAAAAACTGTTTTTT. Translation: CASSPYRGEKLFF. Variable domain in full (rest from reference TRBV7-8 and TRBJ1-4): GAGVSQSPRYKVAKRGQDVALRCDPISGHVSLFWYQQALGQGPEFLTYFQNEAQLDKSGLPSDRFFAERPEGSVSTLKIQRTQQEDSAVYLCASSPYRGEKLFFGSGTQLSVL.

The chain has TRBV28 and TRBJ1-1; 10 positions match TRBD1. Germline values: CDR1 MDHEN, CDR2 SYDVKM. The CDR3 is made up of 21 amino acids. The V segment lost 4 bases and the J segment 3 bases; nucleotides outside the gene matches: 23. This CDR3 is CASSSITAGTGVIEGDTEAFF. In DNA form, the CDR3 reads TGTGCCAGCAGTTCAATAACAGCCGGGACAGGGGTTATTGAAGGAGACACTGAAGCTTTCTTT. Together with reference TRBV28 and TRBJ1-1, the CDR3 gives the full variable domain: DVKVTQSSRYLVKRTGEKVFLECVQDMDHENMFWYRQDPGLGLRLIYFSYDVKMKEKGDIPEGYSVSREKKERFSLILESASTNQTSMYLCASSSITAGTGVIEGDTEAFFGQGTRLTVV.

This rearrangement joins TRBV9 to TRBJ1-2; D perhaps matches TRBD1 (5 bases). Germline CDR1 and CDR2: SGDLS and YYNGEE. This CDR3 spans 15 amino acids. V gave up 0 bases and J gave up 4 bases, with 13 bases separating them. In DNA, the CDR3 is TGTGCCAGCAGCGTAGACGCGGGGGTAATCTATGGCTACACCTTC. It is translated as CASSVDAGVIYGYTF.